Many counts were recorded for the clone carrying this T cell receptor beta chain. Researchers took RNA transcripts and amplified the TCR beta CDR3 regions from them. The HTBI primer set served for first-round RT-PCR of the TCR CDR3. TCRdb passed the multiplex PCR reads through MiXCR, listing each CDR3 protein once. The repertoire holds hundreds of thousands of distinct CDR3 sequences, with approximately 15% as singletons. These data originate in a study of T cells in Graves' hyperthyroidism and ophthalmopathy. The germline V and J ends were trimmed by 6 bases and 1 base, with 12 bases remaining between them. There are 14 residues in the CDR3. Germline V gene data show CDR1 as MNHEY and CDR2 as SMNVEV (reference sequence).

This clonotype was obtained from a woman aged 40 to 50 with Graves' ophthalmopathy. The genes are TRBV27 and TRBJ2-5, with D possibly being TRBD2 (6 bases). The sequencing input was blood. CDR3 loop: CASRPTSSQETQYF. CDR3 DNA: TGTGCCAGCAGACCTACTAGCAGCCAAGAGACCCAGTACTTC.